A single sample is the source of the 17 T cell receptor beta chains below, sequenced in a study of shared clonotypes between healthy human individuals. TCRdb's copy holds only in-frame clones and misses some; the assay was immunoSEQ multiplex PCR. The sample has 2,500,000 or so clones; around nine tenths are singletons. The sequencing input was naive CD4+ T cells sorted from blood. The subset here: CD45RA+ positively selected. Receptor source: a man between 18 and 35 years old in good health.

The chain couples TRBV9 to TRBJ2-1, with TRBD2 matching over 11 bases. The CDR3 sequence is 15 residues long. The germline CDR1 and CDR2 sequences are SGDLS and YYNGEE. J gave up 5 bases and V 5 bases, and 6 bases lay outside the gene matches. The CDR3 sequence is CASRGSSGGNNEQFF. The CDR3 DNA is TGTGCCAGCAGGGGATCTAGCGGGGGGAACAATGAGCAGTTCTTC.

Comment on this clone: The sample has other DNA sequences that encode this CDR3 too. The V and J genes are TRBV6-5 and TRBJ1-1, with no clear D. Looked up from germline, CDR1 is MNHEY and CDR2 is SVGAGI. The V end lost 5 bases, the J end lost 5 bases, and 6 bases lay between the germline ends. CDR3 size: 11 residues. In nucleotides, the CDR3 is TGTGCCAGCAGTCGTGGGACTGAAGCTTTCTTT. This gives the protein CASSRGTEAFF.

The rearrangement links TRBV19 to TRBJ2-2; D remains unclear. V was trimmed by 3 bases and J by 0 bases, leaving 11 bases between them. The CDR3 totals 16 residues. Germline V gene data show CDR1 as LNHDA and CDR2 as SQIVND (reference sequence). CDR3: CASSIKGVTNTGELFF. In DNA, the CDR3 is TGTGCCAGTAGTATTAAAGGTGTTACGAACACCGGGGAGCTGTTTTTT.

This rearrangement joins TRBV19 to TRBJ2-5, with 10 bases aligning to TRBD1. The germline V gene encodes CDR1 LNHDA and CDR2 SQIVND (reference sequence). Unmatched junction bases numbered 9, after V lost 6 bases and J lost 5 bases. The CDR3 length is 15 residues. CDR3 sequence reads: CASSEDRGRRETQYF. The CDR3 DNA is TGTGCCAGTAGCGAAGACAGGGGGCGTCGGGAGACCCAGTACTTC. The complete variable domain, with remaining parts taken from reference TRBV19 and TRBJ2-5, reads DGGITQSPKYLFRKEGQNVTLSCEQNLNHDAMYWYRQDPGQGLRLIYYSQIVNDFQKGDIAEGYSVSREKKESFPLTVTSAQKNPTAFYLCASSEDRGRRETQYFGPGTRLLVL.

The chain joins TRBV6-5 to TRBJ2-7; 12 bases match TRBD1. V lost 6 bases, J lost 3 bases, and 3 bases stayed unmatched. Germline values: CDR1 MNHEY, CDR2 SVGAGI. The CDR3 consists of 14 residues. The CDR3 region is CASRGQGAIYEQYF. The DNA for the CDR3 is TGTGCCAGCAGGGGACAGGGGGCGATCTACGAGCAGTACTTC.

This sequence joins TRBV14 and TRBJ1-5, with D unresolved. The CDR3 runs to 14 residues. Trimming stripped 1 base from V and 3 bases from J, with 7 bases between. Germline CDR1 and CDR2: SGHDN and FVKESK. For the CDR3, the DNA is TGTGCCAGCAGCCAAGGACAACCCAATCAGCCCCAGCATTTT. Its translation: CASSQGQPNQPQHF.

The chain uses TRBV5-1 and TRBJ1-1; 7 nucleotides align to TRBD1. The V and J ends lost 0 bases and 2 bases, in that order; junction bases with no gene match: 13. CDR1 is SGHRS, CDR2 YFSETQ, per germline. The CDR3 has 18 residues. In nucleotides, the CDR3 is TGCGCCAGCAGCTTGGTATTAGTCCGGGACAGAAGTAACACTGAAGCTTTCTTT. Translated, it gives CASSLVLVRDRSNTEAFF.

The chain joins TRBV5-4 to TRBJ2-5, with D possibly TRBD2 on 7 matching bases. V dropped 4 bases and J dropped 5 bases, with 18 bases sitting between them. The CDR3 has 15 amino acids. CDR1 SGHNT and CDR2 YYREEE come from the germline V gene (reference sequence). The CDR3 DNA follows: TGTGCCAGCAGCCCCGCTCGGGGGGCCGGGGAGACCCAGTACTTC. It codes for CASSPARGAGETQYF.

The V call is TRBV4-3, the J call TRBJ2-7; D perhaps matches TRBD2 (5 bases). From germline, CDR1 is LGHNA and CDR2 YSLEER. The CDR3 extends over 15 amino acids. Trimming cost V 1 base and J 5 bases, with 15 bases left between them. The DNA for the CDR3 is TGCGCCAGCAGCCAAGGAGGGTACCGGTTCCACGAGCAGTACTTC. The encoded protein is CASSQGGYRFHEQYF.

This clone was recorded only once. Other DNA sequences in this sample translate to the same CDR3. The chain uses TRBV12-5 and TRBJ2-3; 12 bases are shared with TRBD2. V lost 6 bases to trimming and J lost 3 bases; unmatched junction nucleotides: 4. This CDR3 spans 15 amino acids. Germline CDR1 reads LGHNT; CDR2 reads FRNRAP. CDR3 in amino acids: CASGPGLAGTDTQYF. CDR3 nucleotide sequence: TGTGCTAGTGGACCCGGACTAGCGGGAACAGATACGCAGTATTTT.

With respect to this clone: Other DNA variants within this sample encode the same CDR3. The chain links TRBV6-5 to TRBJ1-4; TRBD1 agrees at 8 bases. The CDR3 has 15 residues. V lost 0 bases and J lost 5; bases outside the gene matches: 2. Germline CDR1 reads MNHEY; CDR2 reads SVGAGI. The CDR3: CASSYSDRGNEKLFF. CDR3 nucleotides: TGTGCCAGCAGTTACTCCGACAGGGGAAATGAAAAACTGTTTTTT.

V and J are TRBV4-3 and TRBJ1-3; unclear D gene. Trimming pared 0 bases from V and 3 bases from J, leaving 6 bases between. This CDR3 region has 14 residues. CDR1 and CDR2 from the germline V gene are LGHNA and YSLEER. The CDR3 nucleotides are TGCGCCAGCAGCCAAGATCGAGATGGAAACACCATATATTTT. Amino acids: CASSQDRDGNTIYF.

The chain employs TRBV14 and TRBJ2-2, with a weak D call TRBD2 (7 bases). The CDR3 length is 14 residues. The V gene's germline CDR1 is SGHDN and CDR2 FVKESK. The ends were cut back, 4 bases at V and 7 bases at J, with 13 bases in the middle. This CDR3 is CASSPRGAIGELFF. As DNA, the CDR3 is TGTGCCAGCAGCCCTCGGGGGGCCATCGGGGAGCTGTTTTTT.

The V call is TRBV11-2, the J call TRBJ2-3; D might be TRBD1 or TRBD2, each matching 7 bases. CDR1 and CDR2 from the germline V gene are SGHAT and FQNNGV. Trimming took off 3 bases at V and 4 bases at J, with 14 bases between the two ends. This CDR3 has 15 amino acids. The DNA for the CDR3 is TGTGCCAGCAGCTTTGGTCAGGGGGGGGCAGATACGCAGTATTTT. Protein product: CASSFGQGGADTQYF.

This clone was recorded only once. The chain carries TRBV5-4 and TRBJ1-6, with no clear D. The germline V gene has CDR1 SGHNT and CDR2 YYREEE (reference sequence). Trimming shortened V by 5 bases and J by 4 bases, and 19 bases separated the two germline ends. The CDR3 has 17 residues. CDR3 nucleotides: TGTGCCAGCAGTTTAGCAACGCCGGGGTCTTATAATTCACCCCTCCACTTT. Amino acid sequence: CASSLATPGSYNSPLHF. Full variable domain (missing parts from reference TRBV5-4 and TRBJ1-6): ETGVTQSPTHLIKTRGQQVTLRCSSQSGHNTVSWYQQALGQGPQFIFQYYREEENGRGNFPPRFSGLQFPNYSSELNVNALELDDSALYLCASSLATPGSYNSPLHFGNGTRLTVT.

This CDR3 is CASSLRVGLETQYF. CDR3 bases: TGTGCCAGCAGCCTCAGAGTAGGGTTGGAGACCCAGTACTTC. This chain connects TRBV14 to TRBJ2-5; D ambiguous. The CDR3 has 14 amino acids. CDR1 SGHDN and CDR2 FVKESK come from the germline V gene. Trimming shortened V by 4 bases and J by 5 bases, and 14 bases separated the two germline ends.

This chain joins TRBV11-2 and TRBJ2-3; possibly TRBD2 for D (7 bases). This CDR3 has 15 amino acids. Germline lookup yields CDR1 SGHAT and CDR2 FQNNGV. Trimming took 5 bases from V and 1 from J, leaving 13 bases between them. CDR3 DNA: TGTGCCAGCAGCGTGAGGGGGGGCCGCACAGATACGCAGTATTTT. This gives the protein CASSVRGGRTDTQYF.